The present T cell receptor beta chain was sequenced within a study of cytomegalovirus exposure and HLA in healthy donors. Germline trimming cut 5 bases from V and 6 bases from J; bases unmatched to any gene: 8. The CDR3 is made up of 15 amino acids. In germline, CDR1 is SGDLS, CDR2 YYNGEE. General study findings and limits: Prior analysis indicated that the majority of TCR beta V segments exhibited productivity approximately 90% or approximately 30% of the time.

A remark on this clone: The antigen is undetermined.

PCR used 60 Vbeta primers and 13 Jbeta primers. Repertoires were generated with immunoSEQ multiplex PCR, while TCRdb's copy carries only in-frame clones and drops some. Among 170,000 or so clones, approximately 85% were seen once, and the ten largest hold around 4.8%. The chain combines TRBV9 with TRBJ2-1; 10 positions agree with TRBD2. The sample consisted of PBMCs. This clonotype was sampled from a girl between 5 and 17 years old in good health and CMV-seropositive. The CDR3 is CASSESGGAANEQFF. The DNA of the CDR3 is TGTGCCAGCAGTGAGAGCGGGGGGGCCGCCAATGAGCAGTTCTTC.